This T cell receptor beta chain was found in a study of long-term antiretroviral therapy in people with HIV. CDR3 length: 16 residues. Per the germline V gene, CDR1 is MDHEN and CDR2 is SYDVKM. The V end lost 6 bases, the J end lost 4 bases, and 19 bases lay between the germline ends. HIV-positive participants were all treated in the United States. The libraries were made with immunoSEQ v3.0 at survey level. For each individual sample, sequencing targeted roughly 35,000-55,000 T-cell genomes. Libraries were prepared by immunoSEQ multiplex PCR; TCRdb keeps only in-frame clonotypes and omits some of them. Among 25,000 to 35,000 clones listed, approximately 88% were seen once.

V and J are TRBV28 and TRBJ2-1; the D gene could be TRBD1 or TRBD2 (5 bases each). The sample in question was unsorted PBMCs, obtained about 2.7 years after starting antiretroviral therapy. The receptor's source is a man aged 30 to 39 with HIV. The DNA of the CDR3 is TGTGCCAGCAGGTATCGGGGCCTAGAAAGGTACAATGAGCAGTTCTTC. Its protein is CASRYRGLERYNEQFF.